The 30 T cell receptor beta chains reported below all come from one sample, sequenced in a study of neurological immune-mediated disorders. Each CDR3 protein gets one entry after TCRdb re-called the 5' RACE reads with MiXCR. The profile covers some 61,000 distinct CDR3 sequences, with roughly 3.9% appearing a single time and around 1.3% taken by the ten largest. Sequenced material: PBMCs. The origin of the receptors is a man in his thirties or forties with multiple sclerosis.

This clonotype was detected ten times or more. The chain uses TRBV29-1 and TRBJ1-1, with D unclear. CDR1 and CDR2 from the germline V gene are SQVTM and ANQGSEA. V was trimmed by 8 bases and J by 5 bases, leaving 15 bases between them. The CDR3 consists of 12 residues. CDR3 sequence: CSSGRAGTEAFF. CDR3 DNA sequence: TGCAGCTCGGGGAGGGCGGGTACTGAAGCTTTCTTT.

This clonotype was observed many times. This chain joins TRBV6-2 or TRBV6-3 and TRBJ2-3; TRBD2 aligns across 10 bases. Trimming at V came to 2 bases and at J to 2 bases, leaving 4 bases not matched to a gene. CDR3 size: 16 residues. In germline, CDR1 is MNHEY, CDR2 SVGEGT. CDR3 sequence reads: CASSYSGGVFTDTQYF. In DNA, the CDR3 is TGTGCCAGCAGTTACAGCGGGGGGGTATTCACAGATACGCAGTATTTT.

This clonotype was seen many times. V is TRBV20-1 and J is TRBJ2-5; 7 bases match TRBD1. This CDR3 is 13 amino acids long. Germline CDR1 reads DFQATT; CDR2 reads SNEGSKA (reference sequence). Trimming took 1 base from V and 2 from J; bases not matched to a gene: 1. Here the CDR3 DNA reads TGCAGTGCTAGAGGACAGGGTCAAGAGACCCAGTACTTC. Translation: CSARGQGQETQYF.

This clonotype was seen only a few times. This chain connects TRBV5-1 to TRBJ2-3; D gene uncertain. The CDR3 covers 15 residues. The germline CDR1 and CDR2 sequences are SGHRS and YFSETQ. V lost 0 bases and J lost 2, with 10 bases in between. The CDR3 coding sequence is TGCGCCAGCAGCTTGGAAGGCAGTTCCACAGATACGCAGTATTTT. Protein: CASSLEGSSTDTQYF.

This clonotype was observed many times. The J gene is TRBJ2-3, the V gene TRBV6-4; 7 bases map to TRBD2. J gave up 4 bases and V 0 bases, and 1 base lay outside the gene matches. The CDR3 is made up of 14 amino acids. CDR1 and CDR2 from the germline V gene are MRHNA and SNTAGT. The CDR3 DNA sequence: TGTGCCAGCAGTGACTCGGGGGGGGCAGATACGCAGTATTTT. Residues: CASSDSGGADTQYF.

This clonotype was recorded a few times. A clone one base away is much larger, so this may be a read error. The chain is built from TRBV4-1 and TRBJ1-1, with D maybe TRBD1 (5 bases). Trimming took off 1 base at V and 4 bases at J, with 13 bases between the two ends. Germline V gene data show CDR1 as MGHRA and CDR2 as YSYEKL. The CDR3 runs 15 residues. As DNA, the CDR3 is TGCGCCAGCAGCCAAGTCGTAAAGGGGAGCACTGAAGCTTTCTTT. It yields the protein CASSQVVKGSTEAFF.

This clonotype has a count of ten or more. The chain couples TRBV3-1 to TRBJ2-5, with 7 nucleotides matching TRBD2. The germline V gene encodes CDR1 LGHDT and CDR2 YNNKEL (reference sequence). The CDR3 covers 15 residues. Losses at the gene ends were 4 bases for V and 4 bases for J; bases not matched to a gene: 9. The CDR3 nucleotides read TGTGCCAGCAGCCCCCTTTCGGGGGGTGGAGAGACCCAGTACTTC. It yields the protein CASSPLSGGGETQYF.

There are many counts of this clonotype. The chain uses TRBV9 and TRBJ2-7; TRBD2 is a possible D gene (5 bases). Germline V gene sequence: CDR1 SGDLS, CDR2 YYNGEE. The V end lost 4 bases, the J end lost 3 bases, and 17 bases lay between the germline ends. This CDR3 contains 15 residues. The CDR3 is CASSRGGESYYEQYF. For the CDR3, the DNA is TGTGCCAGCAGCCGGGGTGGTGAGTCCTACTACGAGCAGTACTTC.

This clonotype was counted between two and nine times. Here the CDR3 DNA reads TGTGCCAGCAGCTCGAAAACGGGACAGCAAGAGACCCAGTACTTC. Translating gives CASSSKTGQQETQYF. This chain joins TRBV11-2 and TRBJ2-5, with 7 positions matching TRBD1. With V trimmed by 4 bases and J by 2 bases, 7 bases remained unmatched. The germline gives CDR1 SGHAT, CDR2 FQNNGV. This CDR3 comprises 15 residues.

This clonotype was detected ten times or more. The genes are TRBV20-1 and TRBJ1-1, with 8 bases that match TRBD1. The CDR3 contains 13 residues. V was clipped by 3 bases and J by 4 bases; unmatched bases: 4. Germline assignment: CDR1 DFQATT and CDR2 SNEGSKA (reference sequence). This CDR3 reads CSASPGGRTEAFF. CDR3 sequence (DNA): TGCAGTGCTAGCCCAGGGGGCCGCACTGAAGCTTTCTTT.

The V and J genes are TRBV10-3 and TRBJ2-7; a weak D match, TRBD1 (6 bases). V was trimmed by 1 base and J by 7 bases, leaving 8 bases between them. Per germline, CDR1 ENHRY and CDR2 SYGVKD. The CDR3 totals 12 residues. The CDR3 DNA sequence: TGTGCCATCAGTGAGTGGGACAAGGAGCAGTACTTC. The encoded protein is CAISEWDKEQYF.

This clonotype has a count of ten or more. This sequence joins TRBV4-1 and TRBJ1-1; maybe TRBD1 (6 bases). The CDR3 extends over 15 amino acids. V was cut by 1 base and J by 0 bases, with 9 bases left in between. The germline CDR1 and CDR2 sequences are MGHRA and YSYEKL. Written as DNA, the CDR3 is TGCGCCAGCAGCCAAGCACAGGGACTGAACACTGAAGCTTTCTTT. It translates to CASSQAQGLNTEAFF.

This clonotype was seen at least ten times. The gene calls are TRBV20-1 and TRBJ2-7; TRBD1 agrees at 7 bases. This CDR3 has 14 amino acids. CDR1 DFQATT and CDR2 SNEGSKA come from the germline V gene (reference sequence). The V gene end was trimmed by 2 bases and the J gene end by 4 bases; junction bases not matched to a gene: 8. CDR3 nucleotide sequence: TGCAGTGCTAGAAAACCAGGGGGAAGGTACGAGCAGTACTTC. It is translated as CSARKPGGRYEQYF.

This clonotype came up many times. J is TRBJ2-7 and V is TRBV10-3; D remains ambiguous. CDR3 length equals 15 residues. The germline CDR1 and CDR2 sequences are ENHRY and SYGVKD. Trimming took off 0 bases at V and 5 bases at J, with 14 bases between the two ends. The chain's CDR3 is CAISESLGKAHEQYF. CDR3 sequence (DNA): TGTGCCATCAGTGAGTCGTTGGGGAAGGCCCACGAGCAGTACTTC.

This clonotype came up many times. The chain has TRBV5-1 and TRBJ2-2; D gene uncertain. The CDR3 covers 14 residues. The V gene's germline CDR1 is SGHRS and CDR2 YFSETQ. V was pared by 3 bases and J by 2 bases, with 8 bases between. Written as DNA, the CDR3 is TGCGCCAGCAGCTCCCCCCTTAACACCGGGGAGCTGTTTTTT. Translation gives CASSSPLNTGELFF.

This clonotype has a count of ten or more. V is TRBV25-1 and J is TRBJ1-4; the D is unclear. The CDR3 totals 15 residues. Germline lookup yields CDR1 MGHDK and CDR2 SYGVNS. V shed 2 bases and J shed 4 bases, with 11 bases lying between them. The CDR3: CASSESGRHNEKLFF. The CDR3 coding sequence is TGTGCCAGCAGTGAAAGTGGCAGACATAATGAAAAACTGTTTTTT.

This clonotype was seen repeatedly, ten times or more. CDR3: CASSTSTGGAKTQYF. For the CDR3, the DNA is TGTGCCAGCAGCACCTCGACAGGGGGCGCGAAGACCCAGTACTTC. The gene calls are TRBV7-2 and TRBJ2-5; TRBD1 matches 10 bases. The trim removed 5 bases at V and 6 bases at J, leaving 9 bases unmatched. The CDR3 extends over 15 amino acids. The germline CDR1 and CDR2 sequences are SGHTA and FQGNSA.

This clonotype was detected many times. J is TRBJ2-7 and V is TRBV7-9, with a weak D call TRBD2 (6 bases). The V end lost 8 bases, the J end lost 2 bases, and 13 bases lay between the germline ends. CDR3 length: 13 residues. Germline V gene lookup returns CDR1 SEHNR and CDR2 FQNEAQ (reference sequence). The CDR3 is CASVEGPPYEQYF. CDR3 bases: TGTGCCAGCGTGGAGGGGCCTCCCTACGAGCAGTACTTC.

Ten or more counts support this clonotype. The gene calls are TRBV20-1 and TRBJ2-7; the match to TRBD2 covers 13 bases. CDR1 and CDR2 from the germline V gene are DFQATT and SNEGSKA (reference sequence). CDR3 length equals 14 residues. V dropped 6 bases and J dropped 2; count of bases not matched to a gene: 4. The CDR3 loop reads CSAGTSGGAYEQYF. The CDR3 nucleotides are TGCAGTGCAGGCACTAGCGGGGGGGCCTACGAGCAGTACTTC.

This clonotype came up once. The rearrangement uses TRBV20-1 and TRBJ2-3; TRBD2 agrees at 7 bases. Germline V gene lookup returns CDR1 DFQATT and CDR2 SNEGSKA (reference sequence). V trimming: 5 bases; J trimming: 0 bases; junction bases outside the gene matches: 20. The CDR3 extends over 19 amino acids. CDR3 sequence: CSAPAGLAGPTTSTDTQYF. CDR3 nucleotides: TGCAGTGCTCCAGCGGGGTTGGCGGGGCCAACCACTAGCACAGATACGCAGTATTTT.

V and J are TRBV20-1 and TRBJ1-3; no definite D call. The CDR3 runs 14 residues. V lost 6 bases and J 2 bases, leaving 14 bases between the germline ends. Germline-derived CDR1 and CDR2 are DFQATT and SNEGSKA (reference sequence). The CDR3 bases are TGCAGTGCAAGGTCTGGGAAGGCTGGAAACACCATATATTTT. This encodes CSARSGKAGNTIYF.

This clonotype was counted at least ten times. The rearrangement joins TRBV5-1 to TRBJ2-2, with D perhaps TRBD1 (6 bases). V was trimmed by 7 bases and J by 1 base, leaving 11 bases between them. The CDR3 is 14 amino acids. Germline CDR1 and CDR2: SGHRS and YFSETQ. This CDR3 reads CASGQGMNTGELFF. CDR3 coding DNA: TGCGCCAGCGGGCAGGGGATGAACACCGGGGAGCTGTTTTTT.

This clonotype has a handful of counts. The chain combines TRBV18 with TRBJ2-7; 7 nucleotides line up with TRBD1. The CDR3 loop spans 13 amino acids. Losses at the gene ends were 3 bases for V and 6 bases for J; bases not matched to a gene: 5. Germline assignment: CDR1 KGHSH and CDR2 LQKENI. The CDR3 reads CASSPGTEGEQYF. The CDR3 DNA is TGTGCCAGCTCACCCGGGACAGAGGGCGAGCAGTACTTC.

This clonotype was found many times. The chain combines TRBV11-2 with TRBJ1-2, with a possible D match to TRBD1 (5 bases). Deletions cut 0 bases from V and 6 bases from J, with 8 bases between. Germline V lookup: CDR1 SGHAT, CDR2 FQNNGV. This CDR3 contains 13 residues. For the CDR3, the DNA is TGTGCCAGCAGCTTAGATTGGGGGGATGGCTACACCTTC. It codes for CASSLDWGDGYTF.

V usage is TRBV5-1 and J usage is TRBJ1-2; D might be TRBD1 (5 bases). The CDR3 loop spans 13 amino acids. Trimming removed 3 bases at V and 1 base at J, with 7 bases between. The germline V gene has CDR1 SGHRS and CDR2 YFSETQ. DNA of the CDR3: TGCGCCAGCAGCTCGACAGTTAACTATGGCTACACCTTC. It encodes CASSSTVNYGYTF.

In its sample, this clonotype was seen many times. The chain couples TRBV15 to TRBJ1-5, with D unclear. The CDR3 loop spans 15 amino acids. Trimming took off 5 bases at V and 0 bases at J, with 11 bases between the two ends. Germline-derived CDR1 and CDR2 are LNHNV and YYDKDF (reference sequence). CDR3 DNA: TGTGCCACCAGCTCAGACGGAAATAGCAATCAGCCCCAGCATTTT. It codes for CATSSDGNSNQPQHF.

This clonotype was picked up a small number of times. V gene TRBV6-5 combines with J gene TRBJ2-3; D unclear. Germline V CDR1 and CDR2: MNHEY, SVGAGI. The V end lost 1 base, the J end lost 5 bases, and 10 bases lay between the germline ends. The CDR3 is 14 residues long. CDR3 loop: CASSYWPRGDTQYF. CDR3 in DNA: TGTGCCAGCAGTTACTGGCCCAGAGGAGATACGCAGTATTTT.

Ten or more counts support this clonotype. The chain joins TRBV29-1 to TRBJ2-2; D is undetermined. Germline values: CDR1 SQVTM, CDR2 ANQGSEA. There are 15 residues in the CDR3. Trimming removed 5 bases at V and 0 bases at J, with 13 bases between. DNA for the CDR3: TGCAGCGTTCGAATGGTACATCCGAACACCGGGGAGCTGTTTTTT. Its protein product is CSVRMVHPNTGELFF.

Many counts were recorded for this clonotype. The chain couples TRBV29-1 to TRBJ1-1, with D perhaps matching TRBD1 (5 bases). Germline values: CDR1 SQVTM, CDR2 ANQGSEA. The ends were cut back, 3 bases at V and 11 bases at J, with 13 bases in the middle. CDR3 size: 11 residues. The CDR3 protein is CSVEGVRGAFF. Written as DNA, the CDR3 is TGCAGCGTTGAGGGGGTCCGGGGTGCTTTCTTT.

Ten or more counts support this clonotype. This chain joins TRBV20-1 and TRBJ2-7; D is perhaps TRBD1 (8 bases). The CDR3 spans 13 residues. V was pared by 5 bases and J by 6 bases, with 17 bases between. The germline V gene has CDR1 DFQATT and CDR2 SNEGSKA (reference sequence). The CDR3 is CSAPGQGGTEQYF. The CDR3 bases are TGCAGTGCTCCCGGACAGGGAGGGACCGAGCAGTACTTC.